Below are 23 T cell receptor beta chains sequenced from a single sample in a study of control samples from healthy donors and cancer patients. Data came from immunoSEQ multiplex PCR; TCRdb stores just in-frame clones and leaves some out. Among about 150,000 clones listed, 93% were seen once. The sample consisted of blood. Source of these receptors: a man between 45 and 60 years old in good health.

The rearrangement links TRBV6-2 or TRBV6-3 to TRBJ2-1; D is unresolved. Between the trimmed V and J ends, which lost 3 bases and 7 bases, there was a span of 10 bases. The CDR3 loop spans 13 amino acids. Looked up from germline, CDR1 is MNHEY and CDR2 is SVGEGT. The CDR3 region is CASSYLGRNEQFF. CDR3 sequence (DNA): TGTGCCAGCAGTTATCTAGGTCGGAATGAGCAGTTCTTC.

This sequence joins TRBV27 and TRBJ2-7, with 10 bases lining up with TRBD1. The germline V gene has CDR1 MNHEY and CDR2 SMNVEV (reference sequence). CDR3 length: 13 amino acids. The V gene end was trimmed by 7 bases and the J gene end by 3 bases; junction bases not matched to a gene: 3. CDR3 loop: CASTRTGGYEQYF. CDR3 DNA: TGTGCCAGCACCCGGACAGGGGGCTACGAGCAGTACTTC.

The CDR3 sequence is CASSRAVGPWETQYF. The DNA for the CDR3 is TGTGCCAGCAGCCGAGCCGTCGGCCCCTGGGAGACCCAGTACTTC. The J gene is TRBJ2-5, the V gene TRBV3-1 (or the pseudogene TRBV3-2); D uncertain. V lost 4 bases and J 5 bases, leaving 17 bases between the germline ends. Germline values: CDR1 LGHDT, CDR2 YNNKEL (reference sequence). CDR3 length: 15 amino acids.

This chain links TRBV2 with TRBJ2-1; tentatively, D is TRBD2 (6 bases). Deletions cut 5 bases from V and 7 bases from J, with 18 bases between. This CDR3 spans 15 amino acids. The germline gives CDR1 SNHLY, CDR2 FYNNEI. DNA of the CDR3: TGTGCCAGCAGTTACACTAGCCGCGGTGGGAATGAGCAGTTCTTC. Its translation: CASSYTSRGGNEQFF.

This sequence joins TRBV20-1 and TRBJ1-4; D unresolved. CDR1 DFQATT and CDR2 SNEGSKA come from the germline V gene (reference sequence). Trimming took 6 bases from V and 8 from J, leaving 10 bases between them. The CDR3 runs 11 residues. CDR3 sequence (DNA): TGCAGTGCCGTCCTACTCGAAAAACTGTTTTTT. It codes for CSAVLLEKLFF.

The V gene is TRBV10-3, the J gene TRBJ2-1; 9 bases match TRBD1. The germline gives CDR1 ENHRY, CDR2 SYGVKD. The ends lost 5 bases at V and 13 bases at J; junction bases unmatched: 6. CDR3 length equals 12 residues. The CDR3 DNA sequence: TGTGCCATCAGTCCGGGACAGGGCTTTCAGTTCTTC. Translated, it gives CAISPGQGFQFF.

The chain uses TRBV15 and TRBJ2-7, with D possibly matching TRBD2 (6 bases). Trimming stripped 5 bases from V and 3 bases from J, with 20 bases between. Germline V gives CDR1 LNHNV, CDR2 YYDKDF (reference sequence). The CDR3 contains 16 residues. CDR3: CATSGQGGGALYEQYF. DNA of the CDR3: TGTGCCACCAGCGGTCAGGGTGGAGGGGCACTCTACGAGCAGTACTTC.

This clone was seen only once. The chain carries TRBV28 and TRBJ2-5; D possibly corresponds to TRBD2 (6 bases). The CDR3 is made up of 15 amino acids. CDR1 is MDHEN and CDR2 is SYDVKM in the germline V gene. Trimming cost V 6 bases and J 5 bases, with 19 bases left between them. CDR3 amino acids: CASRPEGGVRETQYF. CDR3 DNA sequence: TGTGCCAGCAGACCGGAAGGAGGGGTGCGTGAGACCCAGTACTTC.

The rearrangement links TRBV27 to TRBJ2-7; D gene unclear. V gave up 4 bases and J gave up 0 bases, with 7 bases separating them. CDR1 is MNHEY, CDR2 SMNVEV, per germline (reference sequence). The CDR3 extends over 13 amino acids. CDR3 DNA sequence: TGTGCCAGCAGTTACGGATTCTCCTACGAGCAGTACTTC. Its protein product is CASSYGFSYEQYF.

The rearrangement links TRBV28 to TRBJ2-7; TRBD1 is a possible D gene (5 bases). Germline V gene sequence: CDR1 MDHEN, CDR2 SYDVKM. The CDR3 length is 12 residues. The V and J ends lost 1 base and 7 bases respectively, with 8 bases between them. CDR3 amino acids: CASSLSGLEQYF. CDR3 nucleotides: TGTGCCAGCAGTTTATCAGGGTTAGAGCAGTACTTC.

The CDR3 sequence is CASSSRAGELFF. The DNA for the CDR3 is TGTGCCAGCAGCTCACGGGCCGGGGAGCTGTTTTTT. This sequence joins TRBV3-1 (or the pseudogene TRBV3-2) and TRBJ2-2; no clear D gene. V dropped 5 bases and J dropped 6 bases, with 7 bases sitting between them. CDR1 is LGHDT and CDR2 is YNNKEL in the germline V gene (reference sequence). CDR3 length equals 12 residues.

The CDR3 loop is CASSGQGALYEQYF. In nucleotides, the CDR3 is TGTGCCAGCAGTGGACAGGGGGCACTCTACGAGCAGTACTTC. V is TRBV28 and J is TRBJ2-7; 11 bases are a match to TRBD1. In germline, CDR1 is MDHEN, CDR2 SYDVKM. The V segment lost 5 bases and the J segment 3 bases; nucleotides outside the gene matches: 3. The length of the CDR3 is 14 residues.

This chain joins TRBV6-5 and TRBJ1-2; possible D gene TRBD1, 5 bases. Germline V lookup: CDR1 MNHEY, CDR2 SVGAGI. The CDR3 runs 14 residues. Trimming stripped 5 bases from V and 8 bases from J, with 18 bases between. This CDR3 is CASSTTGSWGGYTF. CDR3 sequence (DNA): TGTGCCAGCAGTACAACCGGGTCTTGGGGCGGCTACACCTTC.

This chain joins TRBV7-9 and TRBJ2-4; D is uncertain. In germline, CDR1 is SEHNR, CDR2 FQNEAQ (reference sequence). The CDR3 covers 14 residues. With 1 base removed from V and 1 base from J, the gap between germline ends came to 5 bases. The CDR3 nucleotides read TGTGCCAGCAGCTTAGAAGTGGCCAAAAACATTCAGTACTTC. Translated: CASSLEVAKNIQYF.

The rearrangement uses TRBV24-1 and TRBJ2-6; D perhaps matches TRBD2 (5 bases). V lost 1 base and J 2 bases, leaving 14 bases between the germline ends. The CDR3 runs to 18 residues. Germline V lookup: CDR1 KGHDR, CDR2 SFDVKD. The CDR3, as DNA: TGTGCCACCAGTGATTTCAGCGGATCGAAAACTGGGGCCAACGTCCTGACTTTC. Protein sequence: CATSDFSGSKTGANVLTF.

V and J are TRBV11-2 and TRBJ1-1; no reliable D call. Germline V gives CDR1 SGHAT, CDR2 FQNNGV. There are 13 residues in the CDR3. V lost 5 bases and J 4 bases, leaving 11 bases between the germline ends. The DNA of the CDR3 is TGTGCCAGCAGCAACGTATGGGGCACTGAAGCTTTCTTT. This codes for CASSNVWGTEAFF. Full variable domain (missing parts from reference TRBV11-2 and TRBJ1-1): EAGVAQSPRYKIIEKRQSVAFWCNPISGHATLYWYQQILGQGPKLLIQFQNNGVVDDSQLPKDRFSAERLKGVDSTLKIQPAKLEDSAVYLCASSNVWGTEAFFGQGTRLTVV.

V is TRBV7-9 and J is TRBJ1-5; 7 bases are a match to TRBD1. V lost 5 bases and J lost 0; bases outside the gene matches: 4. Per the germline V gene, CDR1 is SEHNR and CDR2 is FQNEAQ (reference sequence). The CDR3 contains 15 residues. The CDR3 DNA reads as TGTGCCAGCAGCGGGGGACAGCATAGCAATCAGCCCCAGCATTTT. Its protein product is CASSGGQHSNQPQHF.

The chain uses TRBV11-3 and TRBJ2-3, with a tentative D call TRBD2 (5 bases). The CDR3 totals 18 residues. Germline CDR1 SGHNT, CDR2 YENEEA. V lost 1 base and J 4 bases, leaving 21 bases between the germline ends. For the CDR3, the DNA is TGTGCCAGCAGCTTAGTTGACGGGAAGTTCTTGCAGGCAGATACGCAGTATTTT. Its protein is CASSLVDGKFLQADTQYF.

V and J are TRBV7-9 and TRBJ1-4; D not certain. Trimming removed 5 bases from V and 4 bases from J, with 14 bases in between. The CDR3 is 15 amino acids. Per germline, CDR1 SEHNR and CDR2 FQNEAQ (reference sequence). The chain's CDR3 is CASSEPFAGNEKLFF. The CDR3 DNA follows: TGTGCCAGCAGCGAGCCCTTCGCGGGTAATGAAAAACTGTTTTTT.

This rearrangement joins TRBV2 to TRBJ1-1; D call uncertain. This CDR3 contains 14 residues. CDR1 SNHLY and CDR2 FYNNEI come from the germline V gene. With 5 bases removed from V and 6 bases from J, the gap between germline ends came to 16 bases. The CDR3 spells CASSSRPGSSEAFF. CDR3 DNA sequence: TGTGCCAGCAGTTCCCGGCCCGGAAGTTCTGAAGCTTTCTTT.

The V gene is TRBV27, the J gene TRBJ2-1; D not certain. The germline V gene encodes CDR1 MNHEY and CDR2 SMNVEV (reference sequence). The CDR3 has 16 amino acids. V gave up 6 bases and J gave up 8 bases, with 23 bases separating them. CDR3 sequence: CASRTIGSPGWDEQFF. In DNA form, the CDR3 reads TGTGCCAGCAGGACGATTGGTAGCCCCGGTTGGGATGAGCAGTTCTTC.

This sequence joins TRBV19 and TRBJ2-3; possible D gene TRBD2, 5 bases. The CDR3 is 14 residues long. Trimming took 3 bases from V and 0 from J, leaving 7 bases between them. Germline V gene data show CDR1 as LNHDA and CDR2 as SQIVND (reference sequence). The CDR3 loop reads CASSIRTSTDTQYF. The CDR3 DNA sequence: TGTGCCAGTAGTATCCGGACTAGCACAGATACGCAGTATTTT.

This chain links TRBV15 with TRBJ1-2, with TRBD1 matching 9 bases. Per germline, CDR1 LNHNV and CDR2 YYDKDF (reference sequence). This CDR3 is 17 amino acids long. The ends lost 2 bases at V and 8 bases at J; junction bases unmatched: 15. CDR3 in amino acids: CATSRQTGTGTLGGYTF. The CDR3 DNA follows: TGTGCCACCAGCAGACAGACCGGGACAGGGACCTTGGGGGGCTACACCTTC.